This TCR beta chain emerged from a study of T cells in Graves' hyperthyroidism and ophthalmopathy (dated by TCRdb to 2018 to 2020). About the study as a whole: Peripheral blood was sampled at the time of initial diagnosis, prior to any treatment. To identify distinguishing TCR V-J signatures, a discovery cohort of some 99 patients was used, comprising approximately 40 with Graves' ophthalmopathy and 57 with stable Graves' hyperthyroidism. Prospective prediction of ophthalmopathy was tested in an independent validation cohort consisting of fewer than 20 hyperthyroidism patients and about 17 patients who later progressed to ophthalmopathy. The paper reports TCR Vbeta CDR3 sequencing of roughly 140 peripheral blood samples: 43 ophthalmopathy, under 80 hyperthyroidism and 17 progressor patients. In addition, the study compared T-cell repertoires in thyroid tissue and in blood from over 5 Graves' hyperthyroidism patients. The 95 to 100 discovery patients were randomly divided into training and test sets at a 7:3 ratio. Once sampling was done, hyperthyroidism patients were given methimazole at a starting dose of 30 mg daily, whereas ophthalmopathy patients were given high-dose intravenous methylprednisolone. On the study overall, not on this receptor specifically: In validation, progression to ophthalmopathy was predicted by the model with 55% to 71% sensitivity and just over 72% specificity, a median of about 6.4 months before onset. Sample size was not statistically predetermined, and blinding of investigators to group allocation was not performed. Ophthalmopathy was separated from stable hyperthyroidism by a 13 V-J signature model, with 85% to 90% sensitivity and about 81% specificity obtained in cross-validation and 80%/75% obtained in testing. Blood samples also contained most of the expanded thyroid clonotypes (frequency above 0.001), which suggests that blood repertoires may reflect thyroid immune responses.

A patient counted as having stable Graves' hyperthyroidism if no progression to ophthalmopathy occurred over 18 months of follow-up. Hyperthyroidism patients were aged 18 to 65 years and newly diagnosed, with disease duration of less than 2 months. Any patient with an uncontrolled infection, another autoimmune disease, pregnancy or lactation was excluded. Diagnoses relied on clinical symptoms, serum thyroxine and TRAb, thyroid ultrasound and orbital computed tomography. Ficoll-Paque density gradient centrifugation was used to isolate PBMCs from 9.5 to 10 ml of fresh peripheral blood. Trizol reagent was used to extract total RNA, and RNA quality was then checked on an Agilent 2100 Bioanalyzer. TCR beta CDR3 regions were amplified from RNA transcripts. The first round of RT-PCR for the TCR CDR3 was performed with the HTBI primer set and the Qiagen OneStep RT-PCR kit. The libraries were constructed in a second round of multiplex PCR and then size-selected and purified. Libraries were sequenced paired-end with 100 bp reads on an Illumina HiSeq2000. For the original study's pipeline: SOAPnuke was used to process the raw data, removing reads that contained adapters or uncalled bases, had a mean Phred below 15, or lacked an exact match to the constant primer or identifier. COPE v1.2.5 was used to merge the high-quality paired reads, and each unique nucleotide sequence was defined as a clonotype. MiTCR v1.1 was used to align the clonotypes against IMGT TRBV, TRBD and TRBJ reference segments. The analysis included only V-J combinations with a frequency above 0.0001, which together covered approximately 99% of the repertoires. The TCS score was defined as F50 (clonal expansion) divided by E x V (chaos), with BLOSUM62-based TCRdist calculated between CDR3 peptides within each V-J. Welch's t-statistics and random forest reduced 514 V-J features to around 14, which were used in a naive Bayes classifier (R e1071). The raw public data were reprocessed by TCRdb itself: fastp quality trimming at Q25, MiXCR clonotype calling, in-frame beta chains only. CDR3 protein sequences are deduplicated, and each keeps its most common genes and DNA. The V and J calls and clone size come from TCRdb's table, not from the authors' own analysis. The sample records approximately 610,000 distinct CDR3 sequences, 15% to 20% of which are singletons. The ten largest make up approximately 20% of the sample.

The CDR3 numbers 15 residues from cysteine through phenylalanine. Solely the CDR3 DNA is kept, with 45 bases framed from the first base. V and J are trimmed by 1 base and 7 bases, and the gene matches miss 8 bases of the junction. CDR1 and CDR2 (MNHEY, SVGEGT) derive from the germline V gene. This clonotype was detected ten times or more. It has no known antigen specificity. Base qualities were left out, and no much larger clone turns up one base away. Recombination joined TRBV6-2 or TRBV6-3 with TRBJ2-3, with 7 bases matching TRBD1. This TCR was recovered from a woman aged 18-29 years with Graves' hyperthyroidism. The sequencing input was blood. The bases are TGTGCCAGCAGTTACTTGACAGGGAGATCGAATACGCAGTATTTT. Its translation reads: CASSYLTGRSNTQYF.